The 9 T cell receptor beta chains below were found in one sample sequenced in a study of technical replicates of blood from several donors. Some clones are missing from TCRdb's copy, which holds only in-frame ones; the method was immunoSEQ multiplex PCR. This sample has roughly 72,000 clones, with about 93% found just once. Material for sequencing was T cells isolated from PBMCs. Source of these receptors: a human donor in good health.

The chain couples TRBV9 to TRBJ2-7; 11 bases match TRBD2. The CDR3 is made up of 15 amino acids. Unmatched junction bases numbered 5, after V lost 4 bases and J lost 2 bases. Per germline, CDR1 SGDLS and CDR2 YYNGEE. CDR3 coding DNA: TGTGCCAGCAGCCTAGGGACTAGCGGTACCTACGAGCAGTACTTC. Amino acid sequence: CASSLGTSGTYEQYF.

CDR3 amino acids: CASSPTGLAGNEQYF. CDR3 sequence (DNA): TGTGCCAGCAGCCCGACTGGTCTAGCGGGTAACGAGCAGTACTTC. The rearrangement links TRBV7-3 to TRBJ2-7, with 8 nucleotides matching TRBD2. The germline V gene encodes CDR1 SGHTA and CDR2 FQGTGA. CDR3 size: 15 residues. Trimming at V came to 5 bases and at J to 5 bases, leaving 11 bases not matched to a gene.

This chain joins TRBV5-1 and TRBJ2-7; 8 positions match TRBD1. CDR3 length: 15 residues. V gave up 3 bases and J gave up 3 bases; unmatched junction bases: 8. Germline values: CDR1 SGHRS, CDR2 YFSETQ. The CDR3 nucleotides are TGCGCCAGCAGCTCCCCCGGACAGGGTATCTACGAGCAGTACTTC. This translates into CASSSPGQGIYEQYF.

The chain recombines TRBV11-2 with TRBJ2-7; 10 nucleotides agree with TRBD2. V was clipped by 5 bases and J by 0 bases; unmatched bases: 4. CDR1 and CDR2 from the germline V gene are SGHAT and FQNNGV. The CDR3 totals 15 residues. The CDR3 sequence: CASSLSGGSSYEQYF. The CDR3 nucleotides are TGTGCCAGCAGCCTTAGCGGGGGGAGCTCCTACGAGCAGTACTTC. The variable domain in full, with the rest retrieved from reference TRBV11-2 and TRBJ2-7, is EAGVAQSPRYKIIEKRQSVAFWCNPISGHATLYWYQQILGQGPKLLIQFQNNGVVDDSQLPKDRFSAERLKGVDSTLKIQPAKLEDSAVYLCASSLSGGSSYEQYFGPGTRLTVT.

V gene TRBV18 combines with J gene TRBJ2-7, with unresolved D. The germline CDR1 and CDR2 sequences are KGHSH and LQKENI. V was pared by 0 bases and J by 6 bases, with 9 bases between. The CDR3 is 13 amino acids. The CDR3 DNA reads TGTGCCAGCTCACCACCGAACATAACCGAGCAGTACTTC. Protein sequence: CASSPPNITEQYF.

CDR3 DNA sequence: TGTGCCAGCTCCTACAGGGTAAACAATCAGCCCCAGCATTTT. This gives the protein CASSYRVNNQPQHF. The J gene is TRBJ1-5, the V gene TRBV18; TRBD1 might be the D (6 bases). The V and J ends lost 6 bases and 3 bases respectively, with 12 bases between them. The CDR3 has 14 amino acids. Germline CDR1 reads KGHSH; CDR2 reads LQKENI.

V is TRBV6-5 and J is TRBJ2-7; the match to TRBD2 covers 8 bases. After removal of 4 bases from V and 0 bases from J, the junction contained 2 bases not matched to a gene. Germline V gene sequence: CDR1 MNHEY, CDR2 SVGAGI. The CDR3 extends over 14 amino acids. CDR3 in amino acids: CASSSGGSSYEQYF. As DNA, the CDR3 is TGTGCCAGCAGTTCGGGGGGGAGCTCCTACGAGCAGTACTTC.

This sequence joins TRBV5-1 and TRBJ2-5; the match to TRBD1 covers 11 bases. Germline trimming cut 4 bases from V and 0 bases from J; bases unmatched to any gene: 5. The CDR3 is 16 amino acids. Germline-derived CDR1 and CDR2 are SGHRS and YFSETQ. The CDR3 loop reads CASSPGTGGYQETQYF. The CDR3, as DNA: TGCGCCAGCAGCCCAGGGACAGGGGGGTACCAAGAGACCCAGTACTTC. Looking up the rest from reference TRBV5-1 and TRBJ2-5 gives the full variable domain: KAGVTQTPRYLIKTRGQQVTLSCSPISGHRSVSWYQQTPGQGLQFLFEYFSETQRNKGNFPGRFSGRQFSNSRSEMNVSTLELGDSALYLCASSPGTGGYQETQYFGPGTRLLVL.

The chain uses TRBV4-1 and TRBJ2-1; D gene ambiguous. The ends were cut back, 2 bases at V and 8 bases at J, with 16 bases in the middle. The germline V gene has CDR1 MGHRA and CDR2 YSYEKL. The CDR3 is 15 amino acids. The DNA of the CDR3 is TGCGCCAGCAGCCAAAAGACTCCGCCTACGGATGAGCAGTTCTTC. As protein: CASSQKTPPTDEQFF.